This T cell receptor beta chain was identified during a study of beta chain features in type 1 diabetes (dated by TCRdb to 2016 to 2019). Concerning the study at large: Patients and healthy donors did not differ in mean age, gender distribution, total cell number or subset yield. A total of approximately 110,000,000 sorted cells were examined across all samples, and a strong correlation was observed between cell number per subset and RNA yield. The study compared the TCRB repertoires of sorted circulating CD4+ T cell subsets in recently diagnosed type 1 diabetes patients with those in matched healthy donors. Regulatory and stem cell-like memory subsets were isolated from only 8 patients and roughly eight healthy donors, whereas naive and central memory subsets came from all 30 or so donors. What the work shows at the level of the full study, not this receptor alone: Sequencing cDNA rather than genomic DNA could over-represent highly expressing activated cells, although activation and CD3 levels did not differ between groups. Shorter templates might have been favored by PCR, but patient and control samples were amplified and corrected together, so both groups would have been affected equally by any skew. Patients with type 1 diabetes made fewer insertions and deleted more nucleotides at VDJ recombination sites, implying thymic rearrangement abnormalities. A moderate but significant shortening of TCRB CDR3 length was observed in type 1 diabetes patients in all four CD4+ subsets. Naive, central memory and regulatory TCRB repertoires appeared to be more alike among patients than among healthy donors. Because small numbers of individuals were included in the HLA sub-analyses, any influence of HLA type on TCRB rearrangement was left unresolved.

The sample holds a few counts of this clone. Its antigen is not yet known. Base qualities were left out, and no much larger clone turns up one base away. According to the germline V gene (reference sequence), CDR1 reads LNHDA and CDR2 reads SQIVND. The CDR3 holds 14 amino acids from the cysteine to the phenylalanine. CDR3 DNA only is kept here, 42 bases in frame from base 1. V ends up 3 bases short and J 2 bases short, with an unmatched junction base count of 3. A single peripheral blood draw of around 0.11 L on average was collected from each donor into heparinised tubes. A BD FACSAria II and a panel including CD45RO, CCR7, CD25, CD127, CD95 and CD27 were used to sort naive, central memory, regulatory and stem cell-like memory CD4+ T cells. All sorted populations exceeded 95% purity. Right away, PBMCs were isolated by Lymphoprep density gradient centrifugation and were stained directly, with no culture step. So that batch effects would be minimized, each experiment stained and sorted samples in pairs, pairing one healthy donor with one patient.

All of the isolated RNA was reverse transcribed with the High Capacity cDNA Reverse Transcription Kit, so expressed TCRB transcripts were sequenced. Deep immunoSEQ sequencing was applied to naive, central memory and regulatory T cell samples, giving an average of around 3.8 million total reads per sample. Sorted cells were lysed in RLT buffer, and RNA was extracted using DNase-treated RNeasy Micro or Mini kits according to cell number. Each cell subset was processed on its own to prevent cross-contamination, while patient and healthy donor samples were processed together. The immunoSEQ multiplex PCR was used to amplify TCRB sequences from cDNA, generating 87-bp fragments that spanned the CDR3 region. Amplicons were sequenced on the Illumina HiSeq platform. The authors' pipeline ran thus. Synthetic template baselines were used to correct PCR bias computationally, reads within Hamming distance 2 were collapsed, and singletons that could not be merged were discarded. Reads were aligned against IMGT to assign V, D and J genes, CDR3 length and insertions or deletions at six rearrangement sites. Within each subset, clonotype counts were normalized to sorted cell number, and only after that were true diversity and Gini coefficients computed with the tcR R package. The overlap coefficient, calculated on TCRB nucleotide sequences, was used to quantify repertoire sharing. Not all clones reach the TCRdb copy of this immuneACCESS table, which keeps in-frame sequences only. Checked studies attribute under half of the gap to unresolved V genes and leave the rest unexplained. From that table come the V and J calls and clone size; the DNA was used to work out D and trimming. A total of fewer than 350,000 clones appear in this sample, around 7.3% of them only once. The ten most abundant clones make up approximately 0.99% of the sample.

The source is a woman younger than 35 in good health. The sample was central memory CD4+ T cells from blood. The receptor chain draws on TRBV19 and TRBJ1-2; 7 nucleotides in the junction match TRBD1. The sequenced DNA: TGTGCCAGTAGTATGGGACAGAAAAACTATGGCTACACCTTC. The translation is CASSMGQKNYGYTF.